The following is a T cell receptor (beta chain) sequence with its context. What it binds is not known. At one of its ends the junction is not consistent with the germline gene, which may arise from a read error. Other DNA sequences within the sample encode an identical CDR3. Sequencing used immunoSEQ multiplex PCR; TCRdb keeps in-frame clones, though not all of them. The sample consists of tens of thousands of clones, 75% to 95% of them appearing once. The data belong to a study of Tregs in tolerant kidney transplant recipients. Related graft donors supplied nonmyeloablative bone marrow transplants, and mixed chimerism was transient. General study findings and limits: Nucleotide sequences could not be compared across some patients' samples due to primer changes.

The sample here was CD4+ T cells from blood (PBMCs), taken 24 months after the transplant. This receptor was identified in a human patient who received a combined kidney and bone marrow transplant. Among the T cells, some may be from the graft donor.

CDR3 nucleotides: TGTGCCAGCAGCATCCGGGACAGGGATTCCCCCCTCCACTTT. This encodes CASSIRDRDSPLHF. The V call is TRBV7-9, the J call TRBJ1-6; 9 bases map to TRBD1. CDR3 size: 14 residues. The V gene's germline CDR1 is SEHNR and CDR2 FQNEAQ (reference sequence). Full variable domain (missing parts from reference TRBV7-9 and TRBJ1-6): DTGVSQNPRHKITKRGQNVTFRCDPISEHNRLYWYRQTLGQGPEFLTYFQNEAQLEKSRLLSDRFSAERPKGSFSTLEIQRTEQGDSAMYLCASSIRDRDSPLHFGNGTRLTVT.